A selection of T cell receptor beta chains follows, all from one sample in a study of T-cell memory formation after mild COVID-19. TCRdb re-derived calls from the 5' RACE reads in MiXCR, one entry per CDR3 protein. Among under 200,000 distinct CDR3 sequences, about an eighth were seen once, and the ten largest hold about 3.3%. Sequencing was done on a sample of PBMCs or a T cell subset sorted from them (not recorded which). These receptors were obtained from a man younger than 35 who had mild COVID-19 (a few samples of this study predate the infection). Cell type and time point are not known. The CDR3 runs from the conserved cysteine through the conserved F or W. D genes are given only for firm matches. The listing skips clone size in some rows; elsewhere it reads once, few, many or a size class.

J: TRBJ1-4
V: TRBV12-3/TRBV12-4
size: many
D: .
CDR3: CATSIATNEKLFF
DNA: TGTGCCACCAGTATTGCAACTAATGAAAAACTGTTTTTT

J: TRBJ2-7
V: TRBV29-1
size: .
D: .
CDR3: CSVIQGGYEQYF
DNA: TGCAGCGTCATACAGGGAGGCTACGAGCAGTACTTC

J: TRBJ2-1
V: TRBV4-3
size: .
D: .
CDR3: CASSQDRRYEQFF
DNA: TGCGCCAGCAGCCAAGATAGGCGCTATGAGCAGTTCTTC

J: TRBJ2-5
V: TRBV3-1
size: .
D: .
CDR3: CASSHEGSDQYF
DNA: TGTGCCAGCAGCCACGAGGGGTCCGACCAGTACTTC

J: TRBJ2-3
V: TRBV27
size: few
D: .
CDR3: CASRTGLLIDTQYF
DNA: TGTGCCAGCCGCACGGGACTTTTGATAGATACGCAGTATTTT

J: TRBJ1-1
V: TRBV5-1
size: few
D: TRBD1
CDR3: CASSRTGANTEAFF
DNA: TGCGCCAGCAGTCGAACAGGGGCGAACACTGAAGCTTTCTTT

J: TRBJ2-5
V: TRBV6-5
size: .
D: TRBD1
CDR3: CASSYRTPGTAQETQYF
DNA: TGTGCCAGCAGTTACCGCACCCCCGGGACAGCCCAAGAGACCCAGTACTTC

J: TRBJ2-6
V: TRBV6-5
size: .
D: .
CDR3: CASSYQLSGANVLTF
DNA: TGTGCCAGCAGTTATCAGCTCTCTGGGGCCAACGTCCTGACTTTC

J: TRBJ2-3
V: TRBV7-2
size: .
D: TRBD1
CDR3: CASSLGTGAGTDTQYF
DNA: TGTGCCAGCAGCTTAGGAACAGGGGCGGGCACAGATACGCAGTATTTT

J: TRBJ1-6
V: TRBV5-1
size: few
D: .
CDR3: CASSLGRGGLRSPLHF
DNA: TGCGCCAGCAGCTTGGGCCGGGGGGGATTGAGGTCACCCCTCCACTTT

J: TRBJ1-5
V: TRBV12-3/TRBV12-4
size: few
D: .
CDR3: CASSLSQNQPQHF
DNA: TGTGCCAGCAGTTTAAGTCAGAATCAGCCCCAGCATTTT

J: TRBJ1-2
V: TRBV6-2/TRBV6-3
size: few
D: .
CDR3: CASIIGPFRPYGYTF
DNA: TGTGCCAGCATCATCGGACCCTTCAGACCCTATGGCTACACCTTC

J: TRBJ2-3
V: TRBV5-1
size: few
D: TRBD2
CDR3: CASSLFLAADTQYF
DNA: TGCGCCAGCAGCTTGTTCCTAGCGGCAGATACGCAGTATTTT

J: TRBJ2-2
V: TRBV20-1
size: .
D: TRBD1
CDR3: CSATSGQVAVELFF
DNA: TGCAGTGCCACCTCCGGACAGGTGGCCGTGGAGCTGTTTTTT

J: TRBJ1-5
V: TRBV4-2
size: .
D: .
CDR3: CASSSDSSNQPQHF
DNA: TGTGCCAGCAGCTCTGACTCTAGCAATCAGCCCCAGCATTTT

J: TRBJ1-6
V: TRBV20-1
size: .
D: .
CDR3: CSARAGTQVPLHF
DNA: TGCAGTGCTAGGGCCGGGACACAAGTACCCCTCCACTTT

J: TRBJ2-2
V: TRBV7-8
size: .
D: .
CDR3: CASRPTGLGELFF
DNA: TGTGCCAGCAGGCCTACAGGGCTCGGGGAGCTGTTTTTT

J: TRBJ1-4
V: TRBV28
size: .
D: TRBD1
CDR3: CASMTGATNEKLFF
DNA: TGTGCCAGCATGACAGGGGCAACTAATGAAAAACTGTTTTTT

J: TRBJ2-3
V: TRBV5-1
size: .
D: TRBD1
CDR3: CASSLEGQNSDTQYF
DNA: TGCGCCAGCAGCTTGGAGGGACAGAATTCAGATACGCAGTATTTT

J: TRBJ2-3
V: TRBV11-3
size: few
D: .
CDR3: CASSLNRFTDTQYF
DNA: TGTGCCAGCAGCTTGAACAGATTCACAGATACGCAGTATTTT

J: TRBJ2-7
V: TRBV5-5
size: few
D: .
CDR3: CASTLNPRADNSYEQYF
DNA: TGTGCCAGCACTCTGAACCCGCGGGCCGACAACTCCTACGAGCAGTACTTC

J: TRBJ2-5
V: TRBV18
size: .
D: .
CDR3: CASSPTPSGETQYF
DNA: TGTGCCAGCTCACCAACCCCGTCTGGAGAGACCCAGTACTTC

J: TRBJ2-5
V: TRBV29-1
size: few
D: .
CDR3: CSGIPGPRSGTQYF
DNA: TGCAGCGGGATTCCGGGACCCCGTTCGGGGACCCAGTACTTC

J: TRBJ2-7
V: TRBV3-1
size: .
D: .
CDR3: CASSHSDTYEQYF
DNA: TGTGCCAGCAGCCATTCGGATACCTACGAGCAGTACTTC

J: TRBJ2-5
V: TRBV7-8
size: .
D: .
CDR3: CASSTFRDTQETQYF
DNA: TGTGCCAGCAGCACATTCCGGGACACCCAAGAGACCCAGTACTTC

J: TRBJ2-1
V: TRBV12-3/TRBV12-4
size: .
D: TRBD1
CDR3: CASTLPGQGANEQFF
DNA: TGTGCCAGCACCCTACCGGGACAGGGTGCCAATGAGCAGTTCTTC

J: TRBJ1-3
V: TRBV9
size: .
D: .
CDR3: CASSPRTVSGNTIYF
DNA: TGTGCCAGCAGCCCCCGGACAGTCTCTGGAAACACCATATATTTT

J: TRBJ1-5
V: TRBV30
size: .
D: TRBD1
CDR3: CAWDAGGDQPQHF
DNA: TGTGCCTGGGACGCAGGGGGTGATCAGCCCCAGCATTTT

J: TRBJ1-3
V: TRBV12-3/TRBV12-4
size: .
D: .
CDR3: CASSSFPGNTIYF
DNA: TGTGCCAGCAGTTCCTTTCCTGGAAACACCATATATTTT

J: TRBJ1-1
V: TRBV4-3
size: .
D: .
CDR3: CASSQVWGERGLAFF
DNA: TGCGCCAGCAGCCAAGTATGGGGGGAGAGGGGATTAGCTTTCTTT

J: TRBJ2-5
V: TRBV7-9
size: .
D: .
CDR3: CASSSRFGRLQETQYF
DNA: TGTGCCAGCAGCTCACGGTTCGGCAGACTCCAAGAGACCCAGTACTTC

J: TRBJ1-5
V: TRBV12-3/TRBV12-4
size: few
D: TRBD1
CDR3: CASSFGGTGGHQPQHF
DNA: TGTGCCAGCAGTTTTGGGGGGACAGGGGGGCATCAGCCCCAGCATTTT

J: TRBJ2-2
V: TRBV12-3/TRBV12-4
size: few
D: .
CDR3: CASSFWDGSTGELFF
DNA: TGTGCCAGCAGTTTCTGGGATGGGAGCACCGGGGAGCTGTTTTTT

J: TRBJ2-5
V: TRBV2
size: few
D: .
CDR3: CASSQWDGGETQYF
DNA: TGTGCCAGCAGCCAATGGGATGGCGGGGAGACCCAGTACTTC

J: TRBJ2-2
V: TRBV3-1
size: .
D: .
CDR3: CASSQAGHNTGELFF
DNA: TGTGCCAGCAGCCAAGCGGGACACAACACCGGGGAGCTGTTTTTT

J: TRBJ2-3
V: TRBV5-7
size: .
D: .
CDR3: CASGTGKYTDTQYF
DNA: TGTGCCAGCGGAACCGGGAAGTACACAGATACGCAGTATTTT

J: TRBJ2-3
V: TRBV7-2
size: many
D: TRBD1
CDR3: CASRGQVGTDTQYF
DNA: TGTGCCAGCAGGGGACAGGTGGGCACAGATACGCAGTATTTT